This TCR beta chain was obtained from a study of tumor-infiltrating lymphocytes in primary liver carcinoma. Study-wide results and caveats: Pairs comparing tumor with adjacent tissue or blood overlapped less than pairs drawn from tumor regions. Tumors significantly exceeded blood in top-250-clone fraction (p = 0.039).

Synthesis of TCR beta cDNA was carried out from about 500 ng total RNA with a constant-region primer. It was through three nested multiplex PCR rounds of slightly modified ARM-PCR that TCR beta libraries arose. Amplification in the first two PCR rounds was performed using TRBV1-TRBV30 forward primers and a C-beta reverse primer for around 11 cycles each. MiXCR, applied by TCRdb to the multiplex PCR reads, yields one record per CDR3 protein. The sample contains around 100,000 distinct CDR3 sequences, about 70% of which appear only once. Extraction of RNA together with DNA used about 17-31 mg of unsorted bulk tissue. Patients were treatment-naive with chronic HBV infection. The germline gives CDR1 SGHRS, CDR2 YFSETQ. The CDR3 is 14 residues long. Details on this clonotype: Its antigen is currently unknown. A much more abundant neighbour one base away suggests this may be a read error.

The specimen sequenced was liver tumor tissue from sampling region 2. The subset denotes: tumor region T2, inferior pole. The TCR was taken from an older woman with primary liver carcinoma and hepatitis B virus infection. The rearrangement uses TRBV5-1 and TRBJ2-7; TRBD1 or TRBD2 may be the D gene (5 bases each). CDR3 loop: CASSLDRLDYKQYF. The DNA of the CDR3 is TGCGCCAGCAGCTTGGACAGGCTTGACTACAAGCAGTACTTC.